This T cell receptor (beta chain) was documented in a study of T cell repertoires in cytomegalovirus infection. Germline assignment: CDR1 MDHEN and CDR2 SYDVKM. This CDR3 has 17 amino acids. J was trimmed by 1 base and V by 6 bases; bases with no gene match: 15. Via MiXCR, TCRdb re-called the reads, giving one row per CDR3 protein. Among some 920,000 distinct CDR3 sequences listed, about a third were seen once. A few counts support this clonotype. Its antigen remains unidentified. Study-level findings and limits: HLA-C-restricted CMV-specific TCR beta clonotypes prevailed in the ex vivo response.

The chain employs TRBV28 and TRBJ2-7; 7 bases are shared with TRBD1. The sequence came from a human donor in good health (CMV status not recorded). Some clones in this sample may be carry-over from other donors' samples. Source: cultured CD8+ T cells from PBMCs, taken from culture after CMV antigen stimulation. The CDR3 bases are TGTGCCAGCAGCCAAAGGCCCGGGGACAGCCAATCCTACGAGCAGTACGTC. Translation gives CASSQRPGDSQSYEQYV.